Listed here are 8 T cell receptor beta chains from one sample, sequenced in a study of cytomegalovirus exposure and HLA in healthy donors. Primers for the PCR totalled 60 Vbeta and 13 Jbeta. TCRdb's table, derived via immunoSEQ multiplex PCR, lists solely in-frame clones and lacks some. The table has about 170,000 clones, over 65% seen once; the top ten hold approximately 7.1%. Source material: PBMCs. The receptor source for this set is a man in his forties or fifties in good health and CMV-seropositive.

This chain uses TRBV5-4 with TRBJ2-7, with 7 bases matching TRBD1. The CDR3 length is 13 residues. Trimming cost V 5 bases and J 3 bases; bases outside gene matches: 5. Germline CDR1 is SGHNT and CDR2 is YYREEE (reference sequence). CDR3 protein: CASSLPGGYEQYF. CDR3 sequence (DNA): TGTGCCAGCAGTCTCCCAGGGGGCTACGAGCAGTACTTC.

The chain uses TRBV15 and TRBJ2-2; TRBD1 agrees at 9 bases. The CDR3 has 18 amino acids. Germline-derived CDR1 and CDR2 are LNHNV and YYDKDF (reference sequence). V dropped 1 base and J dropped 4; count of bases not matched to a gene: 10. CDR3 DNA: TGTGCCACCAGCAGAGTACGGACAGGGGCCCGAAGCACCGGGGAGCTGTTTTTT. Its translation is CATSRVRTGARSTGELFF.

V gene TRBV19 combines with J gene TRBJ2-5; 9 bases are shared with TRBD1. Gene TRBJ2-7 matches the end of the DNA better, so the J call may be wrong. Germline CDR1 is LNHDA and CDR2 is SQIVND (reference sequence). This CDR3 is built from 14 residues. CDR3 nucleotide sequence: TGTGCCAGTAGTCCCGGGACAGGGTCCTACGAGCAGTACTTC. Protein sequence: CASSPGTGSYEQYF.

The CDR3 DNA sequence: TGTGCCAGCAGTGGGGCAGCAAACGAGCAGTACTTC. It yields the protein CASSGAANEQYF. The chain employs TRBV6-1 and TRBJ2-7, with no clear D. V lost 4 bases, J lost 5 bases, and 9 bases lay in between. Looked up from germline, CDR1 is MNHNS and CDR2 is SASEGT. The CDR3 is made up of 12 amino acids.

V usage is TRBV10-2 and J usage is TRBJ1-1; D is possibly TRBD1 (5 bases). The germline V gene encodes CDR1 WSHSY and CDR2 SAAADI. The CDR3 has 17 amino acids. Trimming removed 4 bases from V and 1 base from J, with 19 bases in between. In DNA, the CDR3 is TGCGCCAGCAGTGGGTTCAGGGCAGGGAGGCCGAACACTGAAGCTTTCTTT. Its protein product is CASSGFRAGRPNTEAFF.

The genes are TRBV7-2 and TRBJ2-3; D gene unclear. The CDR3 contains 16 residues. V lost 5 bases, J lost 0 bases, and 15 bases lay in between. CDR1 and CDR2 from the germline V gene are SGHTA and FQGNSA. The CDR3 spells CASSPEVGASTDTQYF. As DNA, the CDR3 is TGTGCCAGCAGCCCAGAGGTGGGTGCAAGCACAGATACGCAGTATTTT.

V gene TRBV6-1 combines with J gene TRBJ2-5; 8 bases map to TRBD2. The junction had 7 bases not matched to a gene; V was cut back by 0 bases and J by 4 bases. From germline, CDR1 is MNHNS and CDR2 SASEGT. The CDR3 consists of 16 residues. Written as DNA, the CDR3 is TGTGCCAGCAGTGAAGCGCGACGGGGGGGCTTAGAGACCCAGTACTTC. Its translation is CASSEARRGGLETQYF.

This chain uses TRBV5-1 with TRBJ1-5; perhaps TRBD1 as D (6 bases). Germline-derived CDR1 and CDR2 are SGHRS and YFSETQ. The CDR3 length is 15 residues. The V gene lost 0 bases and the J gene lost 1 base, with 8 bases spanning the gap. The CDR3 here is CASSLEGVSNQPQHF. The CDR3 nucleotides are TGCGCCAGCAGCTTGGAGGGGGTGAGCAATCAGCCCCAGCATTTT.